What follows are 6 T cell receptor beta chains derived from one specimen sequenced in a study of shared clonotypes between healthy human individuals. Sequencing used immunoSEQ multiplex PCR; TCRdb keeps in-frame clones, though not all of them. The table has 2 million to 3 million clones, roughly 93% seen once. The sample comprised naive CD4+ T cells from PBMCs. Subset specified: CD45RA+ positively selected. The origin of the receptors is a young man in good health. Some clones in this sample may be carry-over from other donors' samples.

The chain combines TRBV27 with TRBJ2-1; D is perhaps TRBD2 (6 bases). In germline, CDR1 is MNHEY, CDR2 SMNVEV (reference sequence). This CDR3 spans 17 amino acids. With 2 bases removed from V and 0 bases from J, the gap between germline ends came to 14 bases. The CDR3, as DNA: TGTGCCAGCAGTTTACCCTTAGCGACTAGCTCCTACAATGAGCAGTTCTTC. Protein: CASSLPLATSSYNEQFF.

The genes are TRBV6-1 and TRBJ1-2; no definite D call. CDR3 length equals 13 residues. Germline CDR1 is MNHNS and CDR2 is SASEGT. Trimming pared 4 bases from V and 3 bases from J, leaving 9 bases between. The CDR3: CASSVNADYGYTF. CDR3 coding DNA: TGTGCCAGCAGTGTCAACGCAGACTATGGCTACACCTTC.

This chain links TRBV6-5 with TRBJ2-3; no reliable D call. V was pared by 3 bases and J by 3 bases, with 7 bases between. CDR1 and CDR2 (germline): MNHEY, SVGAGI. This CDR3 has 13 amino acids. The CDR3 protein is CASSYTITDTQYF. The CDR3 nucleotides read TGTGCCAGCAGTTATACCATAACAGATACGCAGTATTTT.

This clone showed up just once. CDR3 bases: TGTGCCAGCAGTCCTAGCTTCTCCTACGAGCAGTACTTC. Its translation: CASSPSFSYEQYF. The rearrangement uses TRBV27 and TRBJ2-7, with D possibly matching TRBD2 (5 bases). The CDR3 has 13 residues. The germline V gene has CDR1 MNHEY and CDR2 SMNVEV (reference sequence). With 5 bases removed from V and 0 bases from J, the gap between germline ends came to 8 bases.

This chain connects TRBV6-5 to TRBJ2-2; D is possibly TRBD1 or TRBD2 (5 bases each). V lost 0 bases, J lost 5 bases, and 10 bases lay in between. In germline, CDR1 is MNHEY, CDR2 SVGAGI. This CDR3 contains 15 residues. CDR3 sequence (DNA): TGTGCCAGCAGTTACTCTACGGGACGGACCGGGGAGCTGTTTTTT. This translates into CASSYSTGRTGELFF.

The rearrangement uses TRBV19 and TRBJ1-4; the D is unclear. Germline CDR1 reads LNHDA; CDR2 reads SQIVND (reference sequence). The V end was cut by 4 bases, the J end by 0 bases, with 15 bases between. CDR3 length equals 17 residues. CDR3 nucleotides: TGTGCCAGTAGTAAACCCCTTTTGAGCACAACTAATGAAAAACTGTTTTTT. Residues: CASSKPLLSTTNEKLFF. Full variable domain (missing parts from reference TRBV19 and TRBJ1-4): DGGITQSPKYLFRKEGQNVTLSCEQNLNHDAMYWYRQDPGQGLRLIYYSQIVNDFQKGDIAEGYSVSREKKESFPLTVTSAQKNPTAFYLCASSKPLLSTTNEKLFFGSGTQLSVL.